The 6 T cell receptor beta chains given below trace back to one sample, sequenced in a study of shared clonotypes between healthy human individuals. Libraries were prepared by immunoSEQ multiplex PCR; TCRdb keeps only in-frame clonotypes and omits some of them. The sample has approximately 620,000 clones, 95% to 98% seen once; the top ten hold approximately 0.057%. Input material: naive CD4+ T cells sorted from blood. Subset meaning: CD45RA+ positively selected. These TCRs come from a woman aged 25 to 39 in good health.

The chain is built from TRBV5-4 and TRBJ2-5; D perhaps matches TRBD2 (6 bases). CDR3 length equals 14 residues. V was clipped by 6 bases and J by 4 bases, with 16 bases between them. In germline, CDR1 is SGHNT, CDR2 YYREEE (reference sequence). The CDR3, as DNA: TGTGCCAGCACCCTCGCGGGGTGGGGAGAGACCCAGTACTTC. Protein: CASTLAGWGETQYF.

Notes on this clone: A read error may account for a junction end that differs from germline. V is TRBV7-9 and J is TRBJ2-1, with D perhaps given as TRBD1 or TRBD2 (5 bases each). The CDR3 totals 12 residues. Germline V gives CDR1 SEHNR, CDR2 FQNEAQ (reference sequence). The CDR3 region has the DNA TGTGCCAGCAGCTTAGGAGGGCCCAAAGGGGTCTTC. This gives the protein CASSLGGPKGVF.

J is TRBJ2-5 and V is TRBV27; D is perhaps TRBD1 or TRBD2 (6 bases each). The V and J ends lost 5 bases and 5 bases respectively, with 27 bases between them. Germline CDR1 reads MNHEY; CDR2 reads SMNVEV (reference sequence). There are 18 residues in the CDR3. The CDR3 region has the DNA TGTGCCAGCAGTGCATCCCATTCGCTTCGGGGGCGCTGGGAGACCCAGTACTTC. Translated: CASSASHSLRGRWETQYF.

This chain links TRBV18 with TRBJ2-2, with TRBD2 matching 14 bases. The CDR3 runs to 20 residues. Unmatched junction bases numbered 16, after V lost 4 bases and J lost 6 bases. Germline-derived CDR1 and CDR2 are KGHSH and LQKENI. The CDR3: CASSREWFETGLAGAGELFF. The CDR3 DNA reads TGTGCCAGCTCACGAGAATGGTTCGAGACGGGACTAGCGGGAGCCGGGGAGCTGTTTTTT.

This chain connects TRBV7-8 to TRBJ2-7; perhaps TRBD1 as D (5 bases). Germline values: CDR1 SGHVS, CDR2 FQNEAQ. Trimming pared 4 bases from V and 5 bases from J, leaving 15 bases between. The CDR3 extends over 14 amino acids. CDR3 sequence (DNA): TGTGCCAGCAGCTCCTGGGGCTCTCAGGACGAGCAGTACTTC. It yields the protein CASSSWGSQDEQYF.

V usage is TRBV10-1 and J usage is TRBJ1-3, with TRBD1 matching 8 bases. The germline V gene encodes CDR1 WNHNN and CDR2 SYGVQD (reference sequence). The CDR3 extends over 14 amino acids. The J segment lost 5 bases and the V segment lost 6 bases, leaving 6 bases of the junction unmatched. CDR3 nucleotide sequence: TGCGCCAGCAGCCCGGGACAGGCAAGAAACACCATATATTTT. This sequence encodes CASSPGQARNTIYF.